This T cell receptor beta chain derives from a study of blood T cell repertoires in COVID-19. On the study more broadly: Nucleic acid was either cDNA or gDNA, and it came from T cells, B-cell-depleted T cells, or PBMCs.

In the authors' workflow: The authors estimated nucleated cell counts from reference gene primer amplification. Method: immunoSEQ multiplex PCR; TCRdb's copy keeps in-frame clones and lacks some. D and trimming come from the DNA, and the V and J calls and clone size come from that table. The sample has about 240,000 clones; approximately 78% are singletons. Looked up from germline, CDR1 is MGHDK and CDR2 is SYGVNS. Trimming took 6 bases from V and 4 from J; bases not matched to a gene: 12. The CDR3 totals 16 residues. The sample comprised peripheral blood. This TCR came from a woman under 30 with acute or convalescent COVID-19. This chain connects TRBV25-1 to TRBJ2-5; 9 bases are shared with TRBD2. The chain's CDR3 is CASSIAGVTRGETQYF. CDR3 coding DNA: TGTGCCAGCAGCATAGCGGGAGTTACGCGAGGAGAGACCCAGTACTTC. Full variable domain (missing parts from reference TRBV25-1 and TRBJ2-5): EADIYQTPRYLVIGTGKKITLECSQTMGHDKMYWYQQDPGMELHLIHYSYGVNSTEKGDLSSESTVSRIRTEHFPLTLESARPSHTSQYLCASSIAGVTRGETQYFGPGTRLLVL.